Presented here are 30 T cell receptor beta chains from one specimen sequenced in a study of memory CD4+ T cells and cytomegalovirus serostatus. TCRdb keeps only in-frame clones here, not all; method: immunoSEQ multiplex PCR. The sample carries roughly 50,000 clones, 70% to 85% recorded once. The sort gate was single viable CD3+CD4+CD8-CD45RO+ cells for memory CD4+ T cells. Material: memory CD4+ T cells from blood. These receptors were collected from an adult in good health and CMV-seronegative.

This chain connects TRBV6-5 to TRBJ2-7, with 7 bases lining up with TRBD1. Germline CDR1 and CDR2: MNHEY and SVGAGI. The CDR3 runs to 15 residues. The trim removed 6 bases at V and 3 bases at J, leaving 11 bases unmatched. The CDR3 loop reads CASSPPHRGHYEQYF. CDR3 coding DNA: TGTGCCAGCAGCCCCCCTCACAGGGGACACTACGAGCAGTACTTC.

This chain links TRBV2 with TRBJ2-4; D remains ambiguous. There are 14 residues in the CDR3. Trimming removed 4 bases from V and 9 bases from J, with 16 bases in between. Germline lookup yields CDR1 SNHLY and CDR2 FYNNEI. The CDR3 DNA follows: TGTGCCAGCAGTGTTGATGAAACCTTTGGCATTCAGTACTTC. Translated: CASSVDETFGIQYF. Variable domain in full (rest from reference TRBV2 and TRBJ2-4): EPEVTQTPSHQVTQMGQEVILRCVPISNHLYFYWYRQILGQKVEFLVSFYNNEISEKSEIFDDQFSVERPDGSNFTLKIRSTKLEDSAMYFCASSVDETFGIQYFGAGTRLSVL.

The gene calls are TRBV29-1 and TRBJ2-5, with 10 bases identical to TRBD1. Germline assignment: CDR1 SQVTM and CDR2 ANQGSEA. The V segment lost 2 bases and the J segment 4 bases; nucleotides outside the gene matches: 4. The length of the CDR3 is 14 residues. The DNA for the CDR3 is TGCAGCGTTGAAACCGGACAGGGGGGAGAGACCCAGTACTTC. It specifies CSVETGQGGETQYF.

The genes are TRBV16 and TRBJ2-4, with D perhaps matching TRBD2 (5 bases). The CDR3 extends over 14 amino acids. Trimming cost V 1 base and J 4 bases, with 8 bases left between them. CDR1 KGHSY and CDR2 FQNENV come from the germline V gene. Here the CDR3 DNA reads TGTGCCAGCAGCCAATGGGAGAGAAAAAACATTCAGTACTTC. This translates into CASSQWERKNIQYF.

The chain carries TRBV2 and TRBJ1-2; no definite D call. Germline V CDR1 and CDR2: SNHLY, FYNNEI. This CDR3 comprises 13 residues. V was pared by 5 bases and J by 5 bases, with 12 bases between. CDR3 loop: CASSPRTAYGYTF. In DNA, the CDR3 is TGTGCCAGCAGTCCCAGGACCGCATATGGCTACACCTTC. The full variable domain, in which reference TRBV2 and TRBJ1-2 provide the parts outside the CDR3, is EPEVTQTPSHQVTQMGQEVILRCVPISNHLYFYWYRQILGQKVEFLVSFYNNEISEKSEIFDDQFSVERPDGSNFTLKIRSTKLEDSAMYFCASSPRTAYGYTFGSGTRLTVV.

The table lists this clone with a few counts. This chain links TRBV2 with TRBJ1-1, with D possibly matching TRBD1 (6 bases). The CDR3 has 14 amino acids. Germline loops: CDR1 SNHLY, CDR2 FYNNEI. V lost 7 bases and J lost 5, with 17 bases in between. The CDR3 nucleotides read TGTGCCAGCACCGCCCAGGGGACGGCGACTGAAGCTTTCTTT. Its protein product is CASTAQGTATEAFF.

The V call is TRBV18, the J call TRBJ2-1; 13 bases map to TRBD2. Germline-derived CDR1 and CDR2 are KGHSH and LQKENI. The V gene end was trimmed by 3 bases and the J gene end by 8 bases; junction bases not matched to a gene: 4. The CDR3 is made up of 15 amino acids. The CDR3 region has the DNA TGTGCCAGCTCACCCGGGACTAGCGGGGTGGATGAGCAGTTCTTC. As protein: CASSPGTSGVDEQFF.

The chain combines TRBV5-1 with TRBJ2-5; TRBD2 matches at 13 bases. The CDR3 spans 15 residues. Trimming cost V 2 bases and J 5 bases; bases outside gene matches: 3. Germline V gene sequence: CDR1 SGHRS, CDR2 YFSETQ. Here the CDR3 DNA reads TGCGCCAGCAGCTTCACTAGCGGGGGGGCTGAGACCCAGTACTTC. Translation: CASSFTSGGAETQYF. The variable domain in full, with the rest retrieved from reference TRBV5-1 and TRBJ2-5, is KAGVTQTPRYLIKTRGQQVTLSCSPISGHRSVSWYQQTPGQGLQFLFEYFSETQRNKGNFPGRFSGRQFSNSRSEMNVSTLELGDSALYLCASSFTSGGAETQYFGPGTRLLVL.

The chain has TRBV7-2 and TRBJ2-1; a possible D gene is TRBD1 (6 bases). CDR1 and CDR2 (germline): SGHTA, FQGNSA. Trimming cost V 7 bases and J 6 bases, with 16 bases left between them. The CDR3 runs to 14 residues. In DNA form, the CDR3 reads TGTGCCAGCACCATAGGGGGTAGCGTCAATGAGCAGTTCTTC. Its translation is CASTIGGSVNEQFF.

The V gene is TRBV28, the J gene TRBJ2-7; 9 nucleotides line up with TRBD2. Germline values: CDR1 MDHEN, CDR2 SYDVKM. The CDR3 spans 15 residues. V was clipped by 7 bases and J by 4 bases; unmatched bases: 11. The CDR3 DNA is TGTGCCAGCAAGCAGAAGCGGGAGGCCATTTACGAGCAGTACTTC. Its translation is CASKQKREAIYEQYF.

This sequence joins TRBV18 and TRBJ2-3; 14 bases align to TRBD2. The junction had 4 bases not matched to a gene; V was cut back by 4 bases and J by 4 bases. CDR3 length equals 16 residues. Germline assignment: CDR1 KGHSH and CDR2 LQKENI. The CDR3 region is CASSLGLAGGSDTQYF. The CDR3 region has the DNA TGTGCCAGCTCACTCGGACTAGCGGGGGGATCAGATACGCAGTATTTT.

The chain joins TRBV9 to TRBJ1-1, with D hard to call. CDR3 size: 14 residues. V was shortened by 3 bases and J by 1 base, with 10 bases between the two germline ends. The germline V gene has CDR1 SGDLS and CDR2 YYNGEE. The CDR3 here is CASSAVEQNTEAFF. The DNA for the CDR3 is TGTGCCAGCAGCGCCGTCGAGCAGAACACTGAAGCTTTCTTT.

The chain recombines TRBV30 with TRBJ2-7; 8 bases agree with TRBD1. There are 14 residues in the CDR3. CDR1 is GTSNPN and CDR2 is SVGIG in the germline V gene (reference sequence). V gave up 3 bases and J gave up 0 bases; unmatched junction bases: 4. The CDR3 reads CAWRHTGGSYEQYF. DNA of the CDR3: TGTGCCTGGAGACATACAGGGGGCTCCTACGAGCAGTACTTC.

CDR3 residues: CASSRDRGRLNRGYTF. CDR3 in DNA: TGTGCCAGCAGCCGGGACAGGGGGCGCCTAAATCGTGGCTACACCTTC. This chain connects TRBV28 to TRBJ1-2; 12 nucleotides agree with TRBD1. CDR1 is MDHEN and CDR2 is SYDVKM in the germline V gene. The CDR3 consists of 16 residues. J was trimmed by 7 bases and V by 6 bases; bases with no gene match: 12.

The V and J genes are TRBV10-2 and TRBJ2-7, with TRBD2 as a possible D gene (5 bases). V gave up 5 bases and J gave up 3 bases, with 11 bases separating them. CDR1 and CDR2 from the germline V gene are WSHSY and SAAADI. The CDR3 consists of 13 residues. DNA for the CDR3: TGCGCCAGCAGTAGAGCGGTCTACTACGAGCAGTACTTC. It encodes CASSRAVYYEQYF.

The chain recombines TRBV5-6 with TRBJ2-7; no firm D call. V lost 1 base to trimming and J lost 2 bases, with 7 bases between them. From germline, CDR1 is SGHDT and CDR2 YYEEEE. The CDR3 extends over 13 amino acids. Here the CDR3 DNA reads TGTGCCAGCAGCTTGTATGGGGCCTACGAGCAGTACTTC. This encodes CASSLYGAYEQYF.

The chain couples TRBV27 to TRBJ2-1; 11 nucleotides align to TRBD2. Germline CDR1 reads MNHEY; CDR2 reads SMNVEV (reference sequence). The CDR3 spans 19 residues. Losses at the gene ends were 2 bases for V and 9 bases for J; bases not matched to a gene: 18. CDR3 sequence reads: CASSLKASLTSGVRGEQFF. The CDR3 coding sequence is TGTGCCAGCAGTTTAAAGGCGTCCCTGACTAGCGGGGTTCGGGGTGAGCAGTTCTTC.

The rearrangement uses TRBV19 and TRBJ1-5; TRBD1 might be the D (5 bases). This CDR3 has 14 residues. The ends were cut back, 8 bases at V and 1 base at J, with 12 bases in the middle. Germline values: CDR1 LNHDA, CDR2 SQIVND (reference sequence). CDR3 in amino acids: CASAGGGSNQPQHF. The CDR3 bases are TGTGCCAGTGCCGGGGGGGGGAGCAATCAGCCCCAGCATTTT.

This clone was detected a few times. This chain links TRBV6-1 with TRBJ2-2; the match to TRBD2 covers 9 bases. This CDR3 region has 15 residues. Looked up from germline, CDR1 is MNHNS and CDR2 is SASEGT. Trimming took 6 bases from V and 6 from J; bases not matched to a gene: 8. The CDR3 DNA sequence: TGTGCCAGCAGGACCGGGACTAGCATCTCCGGGGAGCTGTTTTTT. Protein product: CASRTGTSISGELFF.

The V call is TRBV13, the J call TRBJ2-7, with 7 bases lining up with TRBD2. Trimming at V came to 5 bases and at J to 3 bases, leaving 19 bases not matched to a gene. The CDR3 is made up of 18 amino acids. Germline CDR1 is PRHDT and CDR2 is FYEKMQ (reference sequence). CDR3 residues: CASSTTNPGRGDLYEQYF. The CDR3 nucleotides are TGTGCCAGCAGCACTACGAACCCCGGACGGGGGGACCTCTACGAGCAGTACTTC.

The rearrangement joins TRBV4-1 to TRBJ2-1, with no clear D. The CDR3 length is 12 residues. Trimming pared 4 bases from V and 10 bases from J, leaving 11 bases between. Germline lookup yields CDR1 MGHRA and CDR2 YSYEKL. CDR3 bases: TGCGCCAGCAGCCCCCCAAGCATCGAGCAGTTCTTC. Protein product: CASSPPSIEQFF.

Concerning this clone: Other DNA sequences of this sample code for an identical CDR3. The chain employs TRBV5-6 and TRBJ1-3; D is possibly TRBD1 (5 bases). The CDR3 consists of 15 residues. V lost 5 bases and J 0 bases, leaving 12 bases between the germline ends. Germline V gene sequence: CDR1 SGHDT, CDR2 YYEEEE. The CDR3 loop reads CASRFRGVSGNTIYF. Here the CDR3 DNA reads TGTGCCAGCAGATTTCGGGGGGTCTCTGGAAACACCATATATTTT.

The V call is TRBV5-1, the J call TRBJ2-4, with D possibly being TRBD1 or TRBD2 (5 bases each). CDR1 is SGHRS and CDR2 is YFSETQ in the germline V gene. The V end was cut by 0 bases, the J end by 1 base, with 14 bases between. The length of the CDR3 is 17 residues. The CDR3 DNA reads TGCGCCAGCAGCTTGGTCGAGGGACCTATGGCCAAAAACATTCAGTACTTC. This codes for CASSLVEGPMAKNIQYF.

The genes are TRBV4-1 and TRBJ2-7, with 8 bases identical to TRBD2. CDR3 size: 16 residues. Germline-derived CDR1 and CDR2 are MGHRA and YSYEKL. V shed 4 bases and J 6 bases; nucleotides not matched to a gene: 14. The DNA for the CDR3 is TGCGCCAGCAGCCTGTCGATCGGGGGGGCTGGGGTCGAGCAGTACTTC. Its translation: CASSLSIGGAGVEQYF.

This chain connects TRBV18 to TRBJ1-1, with D unclear. CDR3 size: 13 residues. The germline gives CDR1 KGHSH, CDR2 LQKENI. The V end was cut by 3 bases, the J end by 3 bases, with 8 bases between. CDR3: CASSPSGDTEAFF. The CDR3 DNA sequence: TGTGCCAGCTCACCGTCCGGAGACACTGAAGCTTTCTTT.

The chain links TRBV29-1 to TRBJ1-1; no reliable D call. V gave up 6 bases and J gave up 0 bases, with 14 bases separating them. Germline-derived CDR1 and CDR2 are SQVTM and ANQGSEA. The CDR3 length is 14 residues. The CDR3 protein is CSVFGNRMNTEAFF. The CDR3 coding sequence is TGCAGCGTGTTCGGGAATAGAATGAACACTGAAGCTTTCTTT.

This sequence joins TRBV4-2 and TRBJ2-3; tentatively, D is TRBD2 (6 bases). The CDR3 contains 15 residues. Germline lookup yields CDR1 LGHNA and CDR2 YNFKEQ. The germline V and J ends were trimmed by 1 base and 1 base, with 9 bases remaining between them. As DNA, the CDR3 is TGTGCCAGCAGCCAAGTCGGGAGTGGCACAGATACGCAGTATTTT. It yields the protein CASSQVGSGTDTQYF.

Written as DNA, the CDR3 is TGTGCCTGGGACAAGGACCCTGGTAATGAGCAGTTCTTC. It encodes CAWDKDPGNEQFF. This chain uses TRBV30 with TRBJ2-1; no clear D gene. Germline V gene sequence: CDR1 GTSNPN, CDR2 SVGIG (reference sequence). The V gene lost 5 bases and the J gene lost 7 bases, with 15 bases spanning the gap. This CDR3 region has 13 residues.

This chain connects TRBV18 to TRBJ2-3; D is ambiguous. V was clipped by 5 bases and J by 2 bases, with 2 bases between them. The CDR3 has 11 amino acids. Germline V gene sequence: CDR1 KGHSH, CDR2 LQKENI. CDR3 region: CASSSTDTQYF. The CDR3 DNA follows: TGTGCCAGCTCATCCACAGATACGCAGTATTTT.

This rearrangement joins TRBV5-4 to TRBJ1-1; TRBD1 might be the D (6 bases). Germline lookup yields CDR1 SGHNT and CDR2 YYREEE (reference sequence). The germline V and J ends were trimmed by 5 bases and 0 bases, with 14 bases remaining between them. This CDR3 has 15 amino acids. The CDR3 sequence is CASSSGAFMNTEAFF. As DNA, the CDR3 is TGTGCCAGCAGTTCGGGGGCCTTTATGAACACTGAAGCTTTCTTT.